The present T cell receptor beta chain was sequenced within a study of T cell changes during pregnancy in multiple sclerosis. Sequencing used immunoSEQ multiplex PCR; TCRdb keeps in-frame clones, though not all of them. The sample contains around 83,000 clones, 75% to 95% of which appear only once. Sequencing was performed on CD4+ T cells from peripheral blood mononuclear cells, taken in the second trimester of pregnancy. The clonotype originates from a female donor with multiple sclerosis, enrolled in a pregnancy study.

Here the CDR3 reads CASSLSITGFYEQFF. The CDR3 nucleotides read TGTGCCAGCAGTTTATCGATAACAGGGTTCTATGAGCAGTTCTTC. The V call is TRBV27, the J call TRBJ2-1; a weak D match, TRBD1 (6 bases). Germline V gives CDR1 MNHEY, CDR2 SMNVEV (reference sequence). V was pared by 0 bases and J by 8 bases, with 14 bases between. CDR3 size: 15 residues.